These T cell receptor beta chains were read from a single sample in a study of blood T cell repertoires in COVID-19. The data were produced by immunoSEQ multiplex PCR, yet TCRdb's version contains in-frame clones alone and is incomplete. Here the sample spans some 71,000 clones, about 80% being singletons. Sequenced sample: peripheral blood. The receptors were gathered from a woman aged 70 to 79 with acute or convalescent COVID-19. CDR3s include the opening cysteine and the closing phenylalanine or tryptophan. A D gene is named only where the DNA matches it firmly. Size tells how often a clone was seen (once, few, many) or the class of an expanded clone, and some rows leave it out.

CDR3 DNA: TGTGCCAGCACACTGATGGGGAGCGGTGGCTACACCTTC; CDR3 protein: CASTLMGSGGYTF; D gene: -; V gene: TRBV12-3/TRBV12-4; CDR3 length: 13; clone size: -; J gene: TRBJ1-2
CDR3 DNA: TGTGCCAGCAGCTCCGGGGGGCTGGCGACTGAAGCTTTCTTT; CDR3 protein: CASSSGGLATEAFF; D gene: -; V gene: TRBV11-1; CDR3 length: 14; clone size: -; J gene: TRBJ1-1
CDR3 DNA: TGCGCCAGCAGCCCGTACGGGACAGTAAATGAAAAACTGTTTTTT; CDR3 protein: CASSPYGTVNEKLFF; D gene: TRBD1; V gene: TRBV4-1; CDR3 length: 15; clone size: -; J gene: TRBJ1-4
CDR3 DNA: TGTGCCAGCAGCCAAGCAAGGGGGAGCTCCTACGAGCAGTACTTC; CDR3 protein: CASSQARGSSYEQYF; D gene: -; V gene: TRBV3-1/TRBV3-2; CDR3 length: 15; clone size: -; J gene: TRBJ2-7
CDR3 DNA: TGTGCCAGCAGCTTAGCGAGGGGGTATGGCTACACCTTC; CDR3 protein: CASSLARGYGYTF; D gene: -; V gene: TRBV7-2; CDR3 length: 13; clone size: -; J gene: TRBJ1-2
CDR3 DNA: TGTGCCAGCAGCTTAGGACAGGGGAGTGAAAAACTGTTTTTT; CDR3 protein: CASSLGQGSEKLFF; D gene: TRBD1; V gene: TRBV5-8; CDR3 length: 14; clone size: -; J gene: TRBJ1-4
CDR3 DNA: TGCGCCAGCAGCCTGGGGACTAGCGGGAGAGGCGGGGAGCTGTTTTTT; CDR3 protein: CASSLGTSGRGGELFF; D gene: TRBD2; V gene: TRBV4-1; CDR3 length: 16; clone size: -; J gene: TRBJ2-2
CDR3 DNA: TGTGCCAGCAGCCAAGCGGGGGGGGCGGAAAATGAGCAGTTCTTC; CDR3 protein: CASSQAGGAENEQFF; D gene: TRBD2; V gene: TRBV5-4; CDR3 length: 15; clone size: -; J gene: TRBJ2-1
CDR3 DNA: TGTGCCAGTAATGGGTTCAGGGATCAGCCCCAGCATTTT; CDR3 protein: CASNGFRDQPQHF; D gene: -; V gene: TRBV19; CDR3 length: 13; clone size: -; J gene: TRBJ1-5
CDR3 DNA: TGTGCCAGCTCACCCGAACAGGGGGCTGGAAACACCATATATTTT; CDR3 protein: CASSPEQGAGNTIYF; D gene: TRBD1; V gene: TRBV18; CDR3 length: 15; clone size: -; J gene: TRBJ1-3
CDR3 DNA: TGTGCCAGCAGCGACGGGATTCTGGATGAGCAGTTCTTC; CDR3 protein: CASSDGILDEQFF; D gene: -; V gene: TRBV9; CDR3 length: 13; clone size: -; J gene: TRBJ2-1
CDR3 DNA: TGTGCCAGCAGAAGGGACAGGGGAAATTCACCCCTCCACTTT; CDR3 protein: CASRRDRGNSPLHF; D gene: TRBD1; V gene: TRBV6-5; CDR3 length: 14; clone size: few; J gene: TRBJ1-6
CDR3 DNA: TGTGCCAGTAATGGAAGAAAGGAGGGGGAGACCCAGTACTTC; CDR3 protein: CASNGRKEGETQYF; D gene: -; V gene: TRBV19; CDR3 length: 14; clone size: -; J gene: TRBJ2-5
CDR3 DNA: TGCAGCGTTGATGGTCAGATTCAGGATACGCAGTATTTT; CDR3 protein: CSVDGQIQDTQYF; D gene: -; V gene: TRBV29-1; CDR3 length: 13; clone size: -; J gene: TRBJ2-3
CDR3 DNA: TGTGCCATCAGTGAGTCGTCCTCCCTGAACACCGGGGAGCTGTTTTTT; CDR3 protein: CAISESSSLNTGELFF; D gene: -; V gene: TRBV10-3; CDR3 length: 16; clone size: -; J gene: TRBJ2-2
CDR3 DNA: TGTGCCAGCAGTTTATCTTCTAGAAACACCGGGGAGCTGTTTTTT; CDR3 protein: CASSLSSRNTGELFF; D gene: -; V gene: TRBV27; CDR3 length: 15; clone size: -; J gene: TRBJ2-2
CDR3 DNA: TGTGCCAGCAGTTACGATATAGGGAGGAACACTGAAGCTTTCTTT; CDR3 protein: CASSYDIGRNTEAFF; D gene: -; V gene: TRBV6-8; CDR3 length: 15; clone size: -; J gene: TRBJ1-1